This is a list of T cell receptor beta chains from one sample in a study of cytomegalovirus exposure and HLA in healthy donors. The repertoire was sequenced with immunoSEQ multiplex PCR; TCRdb's copy has only in-frame clones and lacks some. Here the sample spans over 200,000 clones, about 90% being singletons. Input material: PBMCs. The receptors were gathered from a young woman in good health and CMV-seronegative. Each CDR3 is given with its conserved first and last residue. A D gene is named only where the DNA matches it firmly. Clone size appears in some rows only: once, few, many, or a class for an expanded clone.

>NA|TRBV29-1|TRBJ1-1|NA
CSVEVGIQGTEAFF
TGCAGCGTTGAAGTGGGAATCCAGGGGACTGAAGCTTTCTTT
>NA|TRBV14|TRBJ2-1|NA
CASSQDISGYGEQFF
TGTGCCAGCAGCCAAGATATTTCGGGGTACGGTGAGCAGTTCTTC
>NA|TRBV28|TRBJ2-1|TRBD2
CASRSGSLYYNEQFF
TGTGCCAGCCGGAGCGGGAGCCTCTATTACAATGAGCAGTTCTTC
>NA|TRBV29-1|TRBJ2-5|NA
CSTQGRQETQYF
TGCAGCACCCAGGGCAGACAAGAGACCCAGTACTTC
>NA|TRBV5-1|TRBJ2-2|TRBD2
CASSFLYRLAGANTGELFF
TGCGCCAGCAGCTTCCTCTATCGACTAGCGGGGGCGAACACCGGGGAGCTGTTTTTT
>NA|TRBV29-1|TRBJ2-7|TRBD2
CSVEDPGGEHYEQYF
TGCAGCGTTGAAGATCCGGGGGGGGAGCACTACGAGCAGTACTTC
>NA|TRBV28|TRBJ2-1|NA
CASSLYLYEQFF
TGTGCCAGCAGTTTATACCTATATGAGCAGTTCTTC
>few|TRBV2|TRBJ2-7|TRBD1
CASSKSVDRVYEQYF
TGTGCCAGCAGTAAATCCGTGGACAGGGTTTACGAGCAGTACTTC
>NA|TRBV7-7|TRBJ2-3|NA
CASSLGPGATDTQYF
TGTGCCAGCAGCTTAGGCCCGGGCGCAACAGATACGCAGTATTTT
>NA|TRBV6-5|TRBJ2-7|NA
CASSKSGPGEQYF
TGTGCCAGCAGCAAAAGCGGGCCGGGCGAGCAGTACTTC
>NA|TRBV6-5|TRBJ2-7|TRBD2
CASSFGTSGSYEQYF
TGTGCCAGCAGTTTCGGGACTAGCGGCTCCTACGAGCAGTACTTC
>NA|TRBV4-3|TRBJ2-1|NA
CASSQEGMAGSSNNEQFF
TGCGCCAGCAGCCAAGAGGGGATGGCGGGATCCTCCAACAATGAGCAGTTCTTC
>NA|TRBV19|TRBJ2-7|NA
CASSTPGFYEQYF
TGTGCCAGTAGTACCCCGGGATTTTACGAGCAGTACTTC
>NA|TRBV19|TRBJ2-7|NA
CASSDSTSYEQYF
TGTGCCAGTAGCGACAGCACCTCCTACGAGCAGTACTTC
>NA|TRBV28|TRBJ1-5|TRBD1
CASSRDRGGNQPQHF
TGTGCCAGCAGCCGAGACAGGGGTGGCAATCAGCCCCAGCATTTT
>NA|TRBV29-1|TRBJ1-2|NA
CSVEGRVKGELYGYTF
TGCAGCGTTGAAGGCAGGGTAAAGGGGGAACTCTATGGCTACACCTTC
>few|TRBV5-1|TRBJ1-2|NA
CASSPDGNLGPNYGYTF
TGCGCCAGCAGCCCGGACGGTAACCTAGGCCCCAACTATGGCTACACCTTC
>NA|TRBV27|TRBJ2-7|TRBD1
CASSLGQGALYEQYF
TGTGCCAGCAGTTTGGGGCAGGGGGCGCTATACGAGCAGTACTTC
>NA|TRBV25-1|TRBJ2-3|NA
CASSDVQGRADTQYF
TGTGCCAGCAGTGATGTCCAGGGGCGGGCAGATACGCAGTATTTT
>NA|TRBV5-1|TRBJ1-2|TRBD1
CASSDTGERYTF
TGCGCCAGCAGCGATACAGGGGAGCGCTACACCTTC
>NA|TRBV7-3|TRBJ2-5|TRBD2
CASSLSGASGEETQYF
TGTGCCAGCAGCTTAAGCGGGGCTAGCGGAGAAGAGACCCAGTACTTC
>once|TRBV9|TRBJ2-2|NA
CASSPPSHTGELFF
TGTGCCAGCAGCCCCCCCAGTCACACCGGGGAGCTGTTTTTT
>NA|TRBV7-9|TRBJ2-7|NA
CASSAGNSYEQYF
TGTGCCAGCAGCGCCGGGAATTCCTACGAGCAGTACTTC
>NA|TRBV7-9|TRBJ2-2|NA
CASSSYRDPRAGELFF
TGTGCCAGCAGCTCGTACCGGGACCCGAGGGCCGGGGAGCTGTTTTTT
>NA|TRBV29-1|TRBJ2-7|NA
CSARTASSEQYF
TGCAGCGCACGGACGGCCTCCTCCGAGCAGTACTTC
>NA|TRBV7-3|TRBJ1-2|NA
CASSLNPGRAYGYTF
TGTGCCAGCAGCTTAAACCCGGGCAGGGCCTATGGCTACACCTTC
>NA|TRBV6-5|TRBJ2-2|NA
CASSYGANTGELFF
TGTGCCAGCAGTTACGGGGCGAACACCGGGGAGCTGTTTTTT
>NA|TRBV7-3|TRBJ1-2|NA
CASSLQGFGGYTF
TGTGCCAGCAGCTTACAGGGGTTCGGAGGCTACACCTTC